Listed below are T cell receptor beta chains from one sample, sequenced in a study of blood T cell repertoires in COVID-19. Here immunoSEQ multiplex PCR was the method, and the copy in TCRdb shows in-frame clones only, minus some. Of about 62,000 clones listed, approximately 86% are singletons. The source material was peripheral blood. The receptors here all came from a man in his 70s with acute or convalescent COVID-19. Each CDR3 is given with its conserved first and last residue. A D gene is named only where the DNA matches it firmly. Clone size, where shown, is once, few, many, or a class for clones that have expanded.

d_gene	j_gene	v_gene	abundance	CDR3aa	CDR3nt
NA	TRBJ1-1	TRBV19	NA	CASSMGGVIAFF	TGTGCCAGTAGTATGGGCGGGGTAATAGCTTTCTTT
TRBD1	TRBJ1-1	TRBV4-1	NA	CASSPGQGARTEAFF	TGCGCCAGCAGCCCTGGACAGGGGGCTAGGACTGAAGCTTTCTTT
NA	TRBJ1-1	TRBV5-1	NA	CASSLGEGNTEAFF	TGCGCCAGCAGCTTGGGAGAGGGGAACACTGAAGCTTTCTTT
NA	TRBJ2-7	TRBV9	few	CASSVSGLEGYEQYF	TGTGCCAGCAGCGTAAGCGGACTTGAGGGCTACGAGCAGTACTTC
NA	TRBJ1-1	TRBV6-5	NA	CAGMGGRNTEAFF	TGTGCCGGCATGGGGGGTCGGAACACTGAAGCTTTCTTT
NA	TRBJ2-1	TRBV5-1	NA	CASSPYSRGFYNEQFF	TGCGCCAGCAGCCCGTACAGCAGGGGATTCTACAATGAGCAGTTCTTC
TRBD2	TRBJ2-3	TRBV3-1/TRBV3-2	NA	CASSLGLGTDTQYF	TGTGCCAGCAGCCTCGGACTAGGAACAGATACGCAGTATTTT
NA	TRBJ1-4	TRBV5-1	once	CASRETTNEKLFF	TGCGCCAGCAGGGAGACAACTAATGAAAAACTGTTTTTT
NA	TRBJ2-3	TRBV6-5	NA	CAGGKGARTDTQYF	TGTGCCGGAGGGAAGGGGGCCCGCACAGATACGCAGTATTTT
NA	TRBJ1-4	TRBV12-5	NA	CASGLGQSTNEKLFF	TGTGCTAGTGGTTTAGGACAGTCAACTAATGAAAAACTGTTTTTT
NA	TRBJ2-3	TRBV5-1	NA	CASSLGESTDTQYF	TGCGCCAGCAGCCTCGGGGAAAGCACAGATACGCAGTATTTT
NA	TRBJ2-3	TRBV12-5	NA	CASGLGLLKDTQYF	TGTGCTAGTGGTTTGGGACTACTAAAAGATACGCAGTATTTT
NA	TRBJ2-5	TRBV3-1/TRBV3-2	few	CASSQRETQYF	TGTGCCAGCAGCCAGCGGGAGACCCAGTACTTC
TRBD1	TRBJ2-7	TRBV6-5	NA	CASSRSGTGSYEQYF	TGTGCCAGCAGTAGATCCGGGACAGGGTCCTACGAGCAGTACTTC
NA	TRBJ2-7	TRBV28	NA	CASSGRGNEQYF	TGTGCCAGCAGTGGCAGGGGTAACGAGCAGTACTTC
TRBD1	TRBJ1-2	TRBV3-1/TRBV3-2	NA	CASSSQLGQGQGGYTF	TGTGCCAGCAGCTCCCAATTGGGACAGGGGCAGGGTGGCTACACCTTC
NA	TRBJ1-1	TRBV27	NA	CASSLGADRNTEAFF	TGTGCCAGCAGTTTAGGGGCAGATCGGAACACTGAAGCTTTCTTT
NA	TRBJ2-2	TRBV4-2	few	CASTREKGGELFF	TGTGCCAGCACCCGGGAGAAGGGCGGGGAGCTGTTTTTT
NA	TRBJ2-7	TRBV25-1	NA	CASSQVSEQYF	TGTGCCAGCAGTCAGGTTAGCGAGCAGTACTTC
NA	TRBJ2-4	TRBV5-1	NA	CASSLGEAKNIQYF	TGCGCCAGCAGCTTGGGGGAGGCCAAAAACATTCAGTACTTC
TRBD2	TRBJ2-5	TRBV7-8	NA	CASSPTSSGTSGRGRRETQYF	TGTGCCAGCAGCCCAACCTCGAGCGGGACTAGCGGTCGGGGTAGAAGAGAGACCCAGTACTTC
NA	TRBJ2-5	TRBV6-2/TRBV6-3	NA	CASSRESQETQYF	TGTGCCAGCAGCCGGGAGAGCCAAGAGACCCAGTACTTC
TRBD1	TRBJ1-1	TRBV6-5	NA	CASSLQGGGGTEAFF	TGTGCCAGCAGTCTACAGGGGGGCGGCGGCACTGAAGCTTTCTTT
TRBD1	TRBJ1-1	TRBV5-1	NA	CASSLVPPGQGAWTEAFF	TGCGCCAGCAGCTTGGTGCCCCCGGGACAGGGGGCTTGGACTGAAGCTTTCTTT
NA	TRBJ1-6	TRBV3-1/TRBV3-2	NA	CASSQGGLGSPLHF	TGTGCCAGCAGCCAGGGAGGGTTGGGGTCACCCCTCCACTTT
NA	TRBJ1-1	TRBV6-1	NA	CASSEQGMEAFF	TGTGCCAGCAGTGAACAGGGGATGGAAGCTTTCTTT
NA	TRBJ2-1	TRBV7-6	NA	CASSFRGDMVDNEQFF	TGTGCCAGCAGCTTCCGAGGGGACATGGTTGACAATGAGCAGTTCTTC
TRBD1	TRBJ2-5	TRBV4-1	NA	CASRGTAQETQYF	TGCGCCAGCAGAGGGACAGCTCAAGAGACCCAGTACTTC
TRBD1	TRBJ2-7	TRBV6-6	NA	CASSYSSGGTYEQYF	TGTGCCAGCAGTTACTCGTCAGGGGGCACCTACGAGCAGTACTTC
NA	TRBJ2-1	TRBV20-1	NA	CSASLSGDYNEQFF	TGCAGTGCTAGTTTGAGCGGTGACTACAATGAGCAGTTCTTC
NA	TRBJ2-3	TRBV19	NA	CASSFRQAPSTDTQYF	TGTGCCAGTAGTTTCCGACAGGCCCCTAGCACAGATACGCAGTATTTT
NA	TRBJ2-7	TRBV5-1	NA	CASSLEQASYEQYF	TGCGCCAGCAGCTTGGAACAGGCGTCCTACGAGCAGTACTTC
NA	TRBJ2-7	TRBV28	NA	CASSLDSVGLVLYEQYF	TGTGCCAGCAGTCTCGACTCCGTCGGCCTCGTACTCTACGAGCAGTACTTC
NA	TRBJ1-1	TRBV7-2	NA	CASSLDAGEAFF	TGTGCCAGCAGCTTAGATGCAGGGGAAGCTTTCTTT
TRBD1	TRBJ1-2	TRBV25-1	NA	CASSPGTGAINYGYTF	TGTGCCAGCAGTCCCGGGACAGGGGCAATTAACTATGGCTACACCTTC
NA	TRBJ1-3	TRBV5-1	NA	CASSLAGDSSGNTIYF	TGCGCCAGCAGCTTGGCAGGAGACAGCTCTGGAAACACCATATATTTT
TRBD2	TRBJ2-5	TRBV4-2	NA	CASSQEGGGARETQYF	TGTGCCAGCAGCCAAGAGGGCGGGGGGGCCAGGGAGACCCAGTACTTC
NA	TRBJ1-1	TRBV4-2	NA	CASSQDSGYVEAFF	TGTGCCAGCAGCCAAGATTCAGGGTACGTCGAAGCTTTCTTT
NA	TRBJ2-5	TRBV5-4	NA	CASSSVYGETQYF	TGTGCCAGCAGCTCTGTCTACGGGGAGACCCAGTACTTC
NA	TRBJ2-1	TRBV7-7	NA	CASSKGVSGNEQFF	TGTGCTAGCAGCAAAGGGGTTAGCGGCAATGAGCAGTTCTTC
TRBD1	TRBJ2-2	TRBV5-1	NA	CASTTGVANTGELFF	TGCGCCAGCACCACAGGGGTTGCGAACACCGGGGAGCTGTTTTTT